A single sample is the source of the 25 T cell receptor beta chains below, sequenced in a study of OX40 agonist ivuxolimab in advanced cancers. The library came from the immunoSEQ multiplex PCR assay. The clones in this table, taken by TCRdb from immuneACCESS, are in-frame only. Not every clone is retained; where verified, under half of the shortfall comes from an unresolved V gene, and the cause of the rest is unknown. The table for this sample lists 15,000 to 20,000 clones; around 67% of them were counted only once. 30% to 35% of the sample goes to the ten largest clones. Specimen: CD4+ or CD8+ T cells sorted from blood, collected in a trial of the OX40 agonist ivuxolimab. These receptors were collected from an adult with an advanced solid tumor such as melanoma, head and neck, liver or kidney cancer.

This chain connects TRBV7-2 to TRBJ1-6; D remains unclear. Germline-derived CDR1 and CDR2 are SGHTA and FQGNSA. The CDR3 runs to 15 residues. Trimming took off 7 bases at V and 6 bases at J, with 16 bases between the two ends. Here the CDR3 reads CASTHDPNSNSPLHF. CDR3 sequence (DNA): TGTGCCAGCACCCATGACCCCAACAGTAATTCACCCCTCCACTTT.

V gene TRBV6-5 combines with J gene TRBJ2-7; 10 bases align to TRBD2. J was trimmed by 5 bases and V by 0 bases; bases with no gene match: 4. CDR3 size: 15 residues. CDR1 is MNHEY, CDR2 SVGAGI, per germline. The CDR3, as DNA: TGTGCCAGCAGTTACTCCCTAGCGGGAGAGGACGAGCAGTACTTC. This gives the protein CASSYSLAGEDEQYF.

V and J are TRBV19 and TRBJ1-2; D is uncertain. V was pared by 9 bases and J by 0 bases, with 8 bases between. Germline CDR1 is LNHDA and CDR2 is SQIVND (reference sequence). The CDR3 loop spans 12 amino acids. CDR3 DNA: TGTGCCAGCGGCCCCCCTAACTATGGCTACACCTTC. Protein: CASGPPNYGYTF. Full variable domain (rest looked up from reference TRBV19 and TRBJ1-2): DGGITQSPKYLFRKEGQNVTLSCEQNLNHDAMYWYRQDPGQGLRLIYYSQIVNDFQKGDIAEGYSVSREKKESFPLTVTSAQKNPTAFYLCASGPPNYGYTFGSGTRLTVV.

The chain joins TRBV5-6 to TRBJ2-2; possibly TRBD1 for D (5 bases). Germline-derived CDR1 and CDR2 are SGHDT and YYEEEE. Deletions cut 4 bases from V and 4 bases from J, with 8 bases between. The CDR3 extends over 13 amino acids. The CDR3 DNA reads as TGTGCCAGCAGCCGGACACCCACCGGGGAGCTGTTTTTT. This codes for CASSRTPTGELFF.

The chain's CDR3 is CASSWGLAGGNNEQFF. The CDR3 DNA sequence: TGTGCCAGCAGCTGGGGACTAGCGGGGGGGAACAATGAGCAGTTCTTC. The J gene is TRBJ2-1, the V gene TRBV5-4; 16 positions agree with TRBD2. V gave up 3 bases and J gave up 5 bases; unmatched junction bases: 2. The CDR3 runs 16 residues. CDR1 is SGHNT and CDR2 is YYREEE in the germline V gene (reference sequence). Based on the CDR3 plus reference TRBV5-4 and TRBJ2-1, the full variable domain is ETGVTQSPTHLIKTRGQQVTLRCSSQSGHNTVSWYQQALGQGPQFIFQYYREEENGRGNFPPRFSGLQFPNYSSELNVNALELDDSALYLCASSWGLAGGNNEQFFGPGTRLTVL.

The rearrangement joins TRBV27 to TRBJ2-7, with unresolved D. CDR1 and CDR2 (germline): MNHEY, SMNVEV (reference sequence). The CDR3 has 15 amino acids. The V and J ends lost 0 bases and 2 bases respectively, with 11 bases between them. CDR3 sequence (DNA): TGTGCCAGCAGTTTATCACTTACGACCGCCTACGAGCAGTACTTC. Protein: CASSLSLTTAYEQYF.

The CDR3 here is CASSIRDRSNQPQHF. CDR3 nucleotide sequence: TGTGCCAGTAGTATCCGAGACAGGAGCAATCAGCCCCAGCATTTT. The chain has TRBV19 and TRBJ1-5; TRBD1 is a possible D gene (6 bases). This CDR3 spans 15 amino acids. Germline V CDR1 and CDR2: LNHDA, SQIVND (reference sequence). V was clipped by 3 bases and J by 1 base, with 10 bases between them.

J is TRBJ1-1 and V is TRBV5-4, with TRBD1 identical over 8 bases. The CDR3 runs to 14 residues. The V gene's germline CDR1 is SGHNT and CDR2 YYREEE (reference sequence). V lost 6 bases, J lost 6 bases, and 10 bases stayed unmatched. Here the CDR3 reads CASTDSGGGSEAFF. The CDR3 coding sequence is TGTGCCAGCACCGACTCAGGGGGCGGGTCTGAAGCTTTCTTT.

CDR3: CASSSGLYTGELFF. The CDR3 DNA is TGTGCCAGCAGTTCGGGGTTGTACACCGGGGAGCTGTTTTTT. The V and J genes are TRBV27 and TRBJ2-2, with D maybe TRBD2 (5 bases). Trimming left V 4 bases short and J 3 bases short, with 9 bases between. CDR3 size: 14 residues. Germline V CDR1 and CDR2: MNHEY, SMNVEV (reference sequence).

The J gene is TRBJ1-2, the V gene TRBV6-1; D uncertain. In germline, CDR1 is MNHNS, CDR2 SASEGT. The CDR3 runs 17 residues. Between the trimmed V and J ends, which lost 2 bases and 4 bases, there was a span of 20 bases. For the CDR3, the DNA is TGTGCCAGCAGTGAAATCTTTAGAGGGAGGGTATCCTATGGCTACACCTTC. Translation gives CASSEIFRGRVSYGYTF.

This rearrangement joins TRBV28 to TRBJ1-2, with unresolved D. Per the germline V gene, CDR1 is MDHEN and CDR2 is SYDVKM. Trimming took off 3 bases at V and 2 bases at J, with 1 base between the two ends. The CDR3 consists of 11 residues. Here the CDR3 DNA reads TGTGCCAGCAGTTTCAACTATGGCTACACCTTC. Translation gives CASSFNYGYTF.

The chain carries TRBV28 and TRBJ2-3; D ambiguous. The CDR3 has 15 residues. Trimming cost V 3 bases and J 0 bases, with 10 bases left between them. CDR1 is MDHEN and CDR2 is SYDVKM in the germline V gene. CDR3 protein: CASSLASSSTDTQYF. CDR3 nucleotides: TGTGCCAGCAGTTTGGCGTCGTCAAGCACAGATACGCAGTATTTT.

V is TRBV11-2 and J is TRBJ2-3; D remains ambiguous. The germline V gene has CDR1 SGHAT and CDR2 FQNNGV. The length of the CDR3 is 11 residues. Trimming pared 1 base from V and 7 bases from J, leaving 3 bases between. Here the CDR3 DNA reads TGTGCCAGCAGCTTAGGTTATACGCAGTATTTT. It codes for CASSLGYTQYF.

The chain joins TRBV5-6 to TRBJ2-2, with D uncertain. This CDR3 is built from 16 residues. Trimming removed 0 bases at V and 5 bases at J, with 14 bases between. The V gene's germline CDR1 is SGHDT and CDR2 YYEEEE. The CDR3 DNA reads TGTGCCAGCAGCTTGGCGGGCCAGGACCTTACCGGGGAGCTGTTTTTT. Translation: CASSLAGQDLTGELFF.

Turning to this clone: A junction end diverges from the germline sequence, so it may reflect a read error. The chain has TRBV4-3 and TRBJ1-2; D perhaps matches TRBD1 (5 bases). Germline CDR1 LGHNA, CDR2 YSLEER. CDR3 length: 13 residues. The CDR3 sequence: CASSPGWDYGYTF. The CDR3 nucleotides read TGCGCCAGCAGCCCTGGGTGGGACTACGGCTACACCTTC.

In DNA, the CDR3 is TGCGCCAGCAGCCCAGGGAACTATGGCTACACCTTC. Translated, it gives CASSPGNYGYTF. The chain joins TRBV4-1 to TRBJ1-2; D is possibly TRBD1 (5 bases). V was shortened by 4 bases and J by 2 bases, with 5 bases between the two germline ends. This CDR3 spans 12 amino acids. From germline, CDR1 is MGHRA and CDR2 YSYEKL.

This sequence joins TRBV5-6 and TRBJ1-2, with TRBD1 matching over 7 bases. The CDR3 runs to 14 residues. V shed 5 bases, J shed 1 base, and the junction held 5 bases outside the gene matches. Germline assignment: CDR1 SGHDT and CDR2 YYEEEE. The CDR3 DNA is TGTGCCAGCAGTATGACAGGGCTTAACTATGGCTACACCTTC. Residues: CASSMTGLNYGYTF.

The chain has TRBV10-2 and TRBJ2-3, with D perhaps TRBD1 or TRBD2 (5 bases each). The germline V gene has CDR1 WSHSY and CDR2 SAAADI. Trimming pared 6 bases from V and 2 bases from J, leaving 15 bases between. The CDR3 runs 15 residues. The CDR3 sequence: CASRDFFGATDTQYF. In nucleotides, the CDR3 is TGCGCCAGCAGGGATTTTTTCGGGGCCACAGATACGCAGTATTTT.

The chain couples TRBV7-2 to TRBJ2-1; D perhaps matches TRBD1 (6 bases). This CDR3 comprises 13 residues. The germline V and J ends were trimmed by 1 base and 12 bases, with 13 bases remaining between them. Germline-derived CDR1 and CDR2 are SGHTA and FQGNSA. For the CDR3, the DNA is TGTGCCAGCAGCTTAGGGACTGGGGGCCGGCAGTTCTTC. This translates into CASSLGTGGRQFF.

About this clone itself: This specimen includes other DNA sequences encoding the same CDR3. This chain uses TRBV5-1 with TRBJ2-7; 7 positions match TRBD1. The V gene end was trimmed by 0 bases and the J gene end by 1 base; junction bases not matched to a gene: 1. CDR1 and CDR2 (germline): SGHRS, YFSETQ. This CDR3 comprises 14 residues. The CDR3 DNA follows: TGCGCCAGCAGCTTGGGGGACAGATCCTACGAGCAGTACTTC. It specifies CASSLGDRSYEQYF. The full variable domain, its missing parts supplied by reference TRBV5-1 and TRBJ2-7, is KAGVTQTPRYLIKTRGQQVTLSCSPISGHRSVSWYQQTPGQGLQFLFEYFSETQRNKGNFPGRFSGRQFSNSRSEMNVSTLELGDSALYLCASSLGDRSYEQYFGPGTRLTVT.

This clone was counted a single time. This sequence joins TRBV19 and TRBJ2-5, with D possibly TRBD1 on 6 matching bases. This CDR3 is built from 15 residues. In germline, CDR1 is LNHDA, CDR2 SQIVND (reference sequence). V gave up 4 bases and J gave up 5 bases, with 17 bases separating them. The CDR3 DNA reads TGTGCCAGTAGTAACACCGGGACACCAGGGGAGACCCAGTACTTC. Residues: CASSNTGTPGETQYF.

CDR3 protein: CSAPVGPEAFF. CDR3 DNA sequence: TGCAGTGCTCCTGTAGGACCTGAAGCTTTCTTT. The chain links TRBV20-1 to TRBJ1-1; D is ambiguous. The length of the CDR3 is 11 residues. With 5 bases removed from V and 6 bases from J, the gap between germline ends came to 10 bases. CDR1 and CDR2 from the germline V gene are DFQATT and SNEGSKA (reference sequence).

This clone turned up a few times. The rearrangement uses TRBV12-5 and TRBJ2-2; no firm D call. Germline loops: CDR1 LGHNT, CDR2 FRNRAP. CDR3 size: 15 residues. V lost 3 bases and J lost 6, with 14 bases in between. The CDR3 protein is CASGLPELLAGELFF. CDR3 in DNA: TGTGCTAGTGGTTTACCAGAACTTCTGGCCGGGGAGCTGTTTTTT.

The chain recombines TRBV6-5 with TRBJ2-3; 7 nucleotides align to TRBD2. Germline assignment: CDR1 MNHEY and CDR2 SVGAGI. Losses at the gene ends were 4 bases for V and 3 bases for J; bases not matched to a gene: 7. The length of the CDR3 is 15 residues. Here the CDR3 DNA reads TGTGCCAGCAGTTCGAGGACTAGTTGGACAGATACGCAGTATTTT. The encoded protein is CASSSRTSWTDTQYF.

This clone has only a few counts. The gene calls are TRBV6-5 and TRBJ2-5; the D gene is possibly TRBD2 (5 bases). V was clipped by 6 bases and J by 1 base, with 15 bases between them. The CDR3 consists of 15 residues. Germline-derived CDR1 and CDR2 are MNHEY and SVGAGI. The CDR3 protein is CASSPVLGAQETQYF. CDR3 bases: TGTGCCAGCAGCCCTGTGTTGGGAGCCCAAGAGACCCAGTACTTC.